There are a few counts of the clone carrying this TCR beta chain. Antigen: not known. The data stem from a study of shared clonotypes between healthy human individuals. The table came from immunoSEQ multiplex PCR; TCRdb's copy has only in-frame clones and leaves some out. The top ten hold roughly 1.7% of the sample, which has around 1.9 million clones, around 93% seen once. Regarding the study as a whole: Generation probabilities were higher for clonotypes shared across all four sorted-subset donors than for unshared ones.

Naive CD8 cells comprised CD45RO-negative, CCR7-positively selected cells, excluding terminally differentiated effector memory CD45RA+ cells. Specimen: naive CD8+ T cells from PBMCs. The clonotype comes from a man in his late teens or twenties in good health. Some clones in this sample may be carry-over from other donors' samples.

CDR3: CASSLISGRGTGELFF. CDR3 sequence (DNA): TGTGCCAGCAGCTTAATTTCAGGGAGAGGCACCGGGGAGCTGTTTTTT. The chain joins TRBV7-3 to TRBJ2-2, with D tentatively TRBD1 or TRBD2 (5 bases each). Trimming cost V 1 base and J 4 bases, with 13 bases left between them. Germline assignment: CDR1 SGHTA and CDR2 FQGTGA. The length of the CDR3 is 16 residues.